These T cell receptor beta chains were read from a single sample in a study of high-grade serous ovarian cancer treatment subgroups. TCRdb's table, derived via immunoSEQ multiplex PCR, lists solely in-frame clones and lacks some. This table holds approximately 6,600 clones, roughly 78% found once. The source material was tumor tissue. The source of these receptors is a human donor with high-grade serous ovarian cancer. Both conserved end residues are part of each CDR3. D genes are given only for firm matches. Only some rows state a clone size, as once, few, many or a class for expanded clones.

CDR3aa: CAWSTGTGMVQYF
CDR3nt: TGTGCCTGGAGTACCGGGACAGGGATGGTGCAGTACTTC
j_gene: TRBJ2-7
d_gene: TRBD1
abundance: -
v_gene: TRBV30

CDR3aa: CASSLTGYRTEAFF
CDR3nt: TGTGCCAGCAGCCTAACAGGGTATCGCACTGAAGCTTTCTTT
j_gene: TRBJ1-1
d_gene: -
abundance: few
v_gene: TRBV2

CDR3aa: CASSLEGVRDNEKLFF
CDR3nt: TGCGCCAGCAGCTTGGAAGGGGTGCGGGATAATGAAAAACTGTTTTTT
j_gene: TRBJ1-4
d_gene: -
abundance: once
v_gene: TRBV5-1

CDR3aa: CASSLALTRQGRTEAFF
CDR3nt: TGTGCCAGCAGCTTGGCCTTAACTCGGCAGGGGAGAACTGAAGCTTTCTTT
j_gene: TRBJ1-1
d_gene: -
abundance: -
v_gene: TRBV5-4

CDR3aa: CASSPLTEAFF
CDR3nt: TGTGCCAGCAGTCCTTTGACTGAAGCTTTCTTT
j_gene: TRBJ1-1
d_gene: -
abundance: few
v_gene: TRBV7-9

CDR3aa: CASSLSGGTEAFF
CDR3nt: TGTGCCAGCAGCTTGTCGGGGGGCACTGAAGCTTTCTTT
j_gene: TRBJ1-1
d_gene: -
abundance: -
v_gene: TRBV5-5

CDR3aa: CASSAGGGRAQETQYF
CDR3nt: TGTGCCAGCAGCGCCGGAGGTGGGAGGGCCCAAGAGACCCAGTACTTC
j_gene: TRBJ2-5
d_gene: TRBD2
abundance: once
v_gene: TRBV5-4

CDR3aa: CASSLSVRQGSTRAEAFF
CDR3nt: TGTGCCAGCAGTTTATCTGTTCGACAGGGATCAACACGCGCTGAAGCTTTCTTT
j_gene: TRBJ1-1
d_gene: TRBD1
abundance: -
v_gene: TRBV27

CDR3aa: CASSPGTSGSFDTQYF
CDR3nt: TGTGCCAGCAGCCCCGGGACTAGCGGGAGTTTCGATACGCAGTATTTT
j_gene: TRBJ2-3
d_gene: TRBD2
abundance: -
v_gene: TRBV7-2

CDR3aa: CAIREQGNLDEQYF
CDR3nt: TGTGCCATCAGGGAACAGGGGAATCTGGACGAGCAGTACTTC
j_gene: TRBJ2-7
d_gene: TRBD1
abundance: few
v_gene: TRBV10-3

CDR3aa: CAIIFQESYEQYF
CDR3nt: TGTGCCATAATCTTCCAGGAATCCTACGAGCAGTACTTC
j_gene: TRBJ2-7
d_gene: -
abundance: -
v_gene: TRBV5-4

CDR3aa: CASGLGLGSSYSGANVLTF
CDR3nt: TGTGCTAGTGGTTTGGGCCTAGGTAGCTCCTACTCTGGGGCCAACGTCCTGACTTTC
j_gene: TRBJ2-6
d_gene: -
abundance: -
v_gene: TRBV12-5

CDR3aa: CASNYLNEKLFF
CDR3nt: TGTGCCAGTAACTACCTTAATGAAAAACTGTTTTTT
j_gene: TRBJ1-4
d_gene: -
abundance: -
v_gene: TRBV19

CDR3aa: CASSLGTVSNQPQHF
CDR3nt: TGTGCCAGCAGCTTAGGGACAGTTAGCAATCAGCCCCAGCATTTT
j_gene: TRBJ1-5
d_gene: -
abundance: -
v_gene: TRBV7-9

CDR3aa: CASSLGLRDREEKLFF
CDR3nt: TGTGCCAGCAGCTTGGGCCTGAGGGACAGGGAAGAAAAACTGTTTTTT
j_gene: TRBJ1-4
d_gene: TRBD1
abundance: -
v_gene: TRBV5-6